Shown below are 4 T cell receptor beta chains from a single sample sequenced in a study of tumor-infiltrating lymphocytes in oesophageal squamous cell carcinoma. A single record per CDR3 protein comes from TCRdb applying MiXCR to the PCR reads. The data contain about 11,000 distinct CDR3 sequences, 40% to 60% of them singletons. The specimen was esophageal tumor tissue. All receptors derive from a female donor with esophageal squamous cell carcinoma.

This clonotype is categorized as medium-sized. This sequence joins TRBV7-9 and TRBJ1-1; no firm D call. There are 11 residues in the CDR3. Trimming left V 5 bases short and J 1 base short, with 2 bases between. Per germline, CDR1 SEHNR and CDR2 FQNEAQ (reference sequence). CDR3 region: CASSRNTEAFF. In DNA, the CDR3 is TGTGCCAGCAGCCGGAACACTGAAGCTTTCTTT.

This clonotype counts as medium-sized. The gene calls are TRBV28 and TRBJ1-4; weak D call: TRBD1 (5 bases). This CDR3 has 17 amino acids. Trimming left V 5 bases short and J 8 bases short, with 24 bases between. Germline V CDR1 and CDR2: MDHEN, SYDVKM. The CDR3 coding sequence is TGTGCCAGCAGTCTCCCCGGGGTAGGGGAGGAGAACGAAAAACTGTTTTTT. This translates into CASSLPGVGEENEKLFF.

The table lists this clonotype with many counts. The V gene is TRBV7-8, the J gene TRBJ2-3; 7 nucleotides match TRBD2. Gene TRBJ2-7 matches the end of the DNA better, so the J call may be wrong. CDR3 size: 13 residues. In germline, CDR1 is SGHVS, CDR2 FQNEAQ. CDR3 sequence: CASSLWGGGGQYF. The CDR3 DNA reads as TGTGCCAGCAGCCTGTGGGGAGGCGGGGGGCAGTACTTC.

This clonotype showed up just a few times. This likely comes from a read error, as the CDR3 has no conserved phenylalanine or tryptophan at its end. The DNA is left out, because the CDR3 cannot be placed on it with certainty; the CDR3 is given as TCRdb lists it. The J gene is TRBJ2-7, the V gene TRBV7-2; TRBD1 was called by the table and not checked on the DNA. Germline V lookup: CDR1 SGHTA, CDR2 FQGNSA. The CDR3 is 17 amino acids in total, end residues counted. The CDR3 protein is CASSSPAQGNYGYTFGS.